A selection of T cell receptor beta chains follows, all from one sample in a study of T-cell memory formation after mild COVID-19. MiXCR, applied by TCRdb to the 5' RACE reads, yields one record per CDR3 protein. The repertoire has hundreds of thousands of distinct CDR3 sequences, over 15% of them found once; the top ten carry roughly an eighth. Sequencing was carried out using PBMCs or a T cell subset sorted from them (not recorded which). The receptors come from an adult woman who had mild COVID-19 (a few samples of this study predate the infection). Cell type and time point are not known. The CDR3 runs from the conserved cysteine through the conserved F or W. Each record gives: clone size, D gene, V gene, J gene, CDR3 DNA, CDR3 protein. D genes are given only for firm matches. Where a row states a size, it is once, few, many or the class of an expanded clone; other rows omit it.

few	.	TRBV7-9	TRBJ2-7	TGTGCCATCGAGGGCGGGTCGACCTACGAGCAGTACTTC	CAIEGGSTYEQYF
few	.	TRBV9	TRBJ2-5	TGTGCCAGCAGCCCGACCCTCGGTCAGGCGGTCGGAGAGACCCAGTACTTC	CASSPTLGQAVGETQYF
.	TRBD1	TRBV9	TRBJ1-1	TGTGCCAGCAGCGTAGCTCCACAGGGGAAGGACACTGAAGCTTTCTTT	CASSVAPQGKDTEAFF
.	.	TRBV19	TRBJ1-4	TGTGCCAGTAGTATTTCCCCAGGGATGGGGACTAATGAAAAACTGTTTTTT	CASSISPGMGTNEKLFF
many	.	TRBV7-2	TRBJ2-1	TGTGCCAGCAGCCCTGCTAGGCTTGAGCAGTTCTTC	CASSPARLEQFF
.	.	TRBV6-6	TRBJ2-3	TGTGCCAGCAGCACCGGGCCTCGCACAGATACGCAGTATTTT	CASSTGPRTDTQYF
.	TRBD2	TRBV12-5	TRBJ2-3	TGTGCTAGTGGTTTGGTAGCGGGAGGTCGAAATACGCAGTATTTT	CASGLVAGGRNTQYF
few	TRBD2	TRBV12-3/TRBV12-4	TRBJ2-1	TGTGCCAGCAGTTTCCAGGCGGGAGGGCCGGGGAATGAGCAGTTCTTC	CASSFQAGGPGNEQFF
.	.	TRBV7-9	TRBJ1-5	TGTGCCAGCACCCCCGAAGAGCTCTCCCGCAAACTTTATAGCAATCAGCCCCAGCATTTT	CASTPEELSRKLYSNQPQHF
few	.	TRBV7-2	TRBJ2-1	TGTGCCAGCAGCCCTGTAGGTAGCGCTCAGTTCTTC	CASSPVGSAQFF
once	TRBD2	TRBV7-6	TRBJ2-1	TGTGCCACATTAGCGGGGCGGCCATTGGGCAATGAGCAGTTCTTC	CATLAGRPLGNEQFF
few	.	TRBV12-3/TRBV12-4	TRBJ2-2	TGTGCCAGCAGTTTCCGCAGGGGATCCGGGGAGCTGTTTTTT	CASSFRRGSGELFF
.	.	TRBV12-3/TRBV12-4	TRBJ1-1	TGTGCCAGCAGTACTAGGGGGATGAACACTGAAGCTTTCTTT	CASSTRGMNTEAFF
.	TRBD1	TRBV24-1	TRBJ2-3	TGTGCCACCAGTGATTTGGGGACAGACCCACTCACAGATACGCAGTATTTT	CATSDLGTDPLTDTQYF
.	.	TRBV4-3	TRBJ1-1	TGCGCCAGCAGCCAAGGTTTGGGGGTGGGGACTGAAGCTTTCTTT	CASSQGLGVGTEAFF
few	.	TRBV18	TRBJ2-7	TGTGCCAGCTCATTTCTAGCGACCAGCTCCTACGAGCAGTACTTC	CASSFLATSSYEQYF
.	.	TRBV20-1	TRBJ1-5	TGCAGTGCTAGTAACCGGGACGGAGATAGCAATCAGCCCCAGCATTTT	CSASNRDGDSNQPQHF
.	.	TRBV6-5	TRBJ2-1	TGTGCCAGCAGTTACTCGACGGCAGGGTTCGGTGAGGCCTACAATGAGCAGTTCTTC	CASSYSTAGFGEAYNEQFF
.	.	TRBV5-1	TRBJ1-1	TGCGCCAGCAGCCCTCCGGGGGGTGGTGAAGCTTTCTTT	CASSPPGGGEAFF
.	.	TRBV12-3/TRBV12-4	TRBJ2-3	TGTGCCAGCAGTTTCGGCGGGGAGGTAGATACGCAGTATTTT	CASSFGGEVDTQYF
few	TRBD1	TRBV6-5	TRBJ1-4	TGTGCCAGCAGCGATCAGGACAGGGGCAGTGAAAAACTGTTTTTT	CASSDQDRGSEKLFF
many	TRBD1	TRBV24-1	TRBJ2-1	TGTGCCACCAGTGATTCCTGGGGACAGTCCTACAATGAGCAGTTCTTC	CATSDSWGQSYNEQFF
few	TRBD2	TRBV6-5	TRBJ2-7	TGTGCCAGCAGTTCTGGACTAGCGGGAGAAAGGGAGCAGTACTTC	CASSSGLAGEREQYF